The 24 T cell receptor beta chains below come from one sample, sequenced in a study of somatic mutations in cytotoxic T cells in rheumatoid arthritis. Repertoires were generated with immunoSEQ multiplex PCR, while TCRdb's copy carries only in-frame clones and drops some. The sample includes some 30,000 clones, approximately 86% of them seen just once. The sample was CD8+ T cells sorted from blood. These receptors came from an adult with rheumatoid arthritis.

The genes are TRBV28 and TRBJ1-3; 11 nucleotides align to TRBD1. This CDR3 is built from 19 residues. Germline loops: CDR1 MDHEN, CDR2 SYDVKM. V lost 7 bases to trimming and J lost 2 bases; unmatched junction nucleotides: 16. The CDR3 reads CASTISALGTGGPGNTIYF. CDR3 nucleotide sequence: TGTGCCAGCACGATCTCGGCGCTCGGGACAGGGGGTCCTGGAAACACCATATATTTT.

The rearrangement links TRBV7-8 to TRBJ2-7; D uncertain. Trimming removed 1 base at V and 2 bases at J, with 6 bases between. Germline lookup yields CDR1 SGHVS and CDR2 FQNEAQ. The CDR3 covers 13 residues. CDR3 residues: CASSLGLAYEQYF. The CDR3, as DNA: TGTGCCAGCAGCTTAGGTCTAGCCTACGAGCAGTACTTC. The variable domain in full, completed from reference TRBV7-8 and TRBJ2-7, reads GAGVSQSPRYKVAKRGQDVALRCDPISGHVSLFWYQQALGQGPEFLTYFQNEAQLDKSGLPSDRFFAERPEGSVSTLKIQRTQQEDSAVYLCASSLGLAYEQYFGPGTRLTVT.

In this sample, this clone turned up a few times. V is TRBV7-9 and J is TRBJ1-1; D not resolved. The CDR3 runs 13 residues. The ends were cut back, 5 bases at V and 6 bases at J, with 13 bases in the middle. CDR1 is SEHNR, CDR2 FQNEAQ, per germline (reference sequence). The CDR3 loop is CASSPPQDSEAFF. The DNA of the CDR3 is TGTGCCAGCAGCCCCCCGCAGGACTCTGAAGCTTTCTTT.

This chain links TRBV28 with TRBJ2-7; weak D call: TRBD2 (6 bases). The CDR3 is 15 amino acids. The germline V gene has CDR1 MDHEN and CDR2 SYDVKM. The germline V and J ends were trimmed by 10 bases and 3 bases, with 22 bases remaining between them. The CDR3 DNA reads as TGTGCCACCAAGGACTACAGTGGAGGTAACTACGAGCAGTACTTC. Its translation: CATKDYSGGNYEQYF.

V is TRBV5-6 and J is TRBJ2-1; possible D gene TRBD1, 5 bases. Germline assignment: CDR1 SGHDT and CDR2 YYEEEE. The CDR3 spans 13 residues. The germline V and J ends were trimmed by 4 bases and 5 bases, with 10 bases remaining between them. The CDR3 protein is CASSRTGNNEQFF. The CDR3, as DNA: TGTGCCAGCAGCAGAACAGGAAACAATGAGCAGTTCTTC.

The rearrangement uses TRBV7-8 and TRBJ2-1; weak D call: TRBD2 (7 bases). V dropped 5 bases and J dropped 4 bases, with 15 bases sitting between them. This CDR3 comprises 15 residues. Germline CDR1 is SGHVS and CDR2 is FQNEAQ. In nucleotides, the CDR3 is TGTGCCAGCAGCCCGAAGGGGGGGCCTTACAATGAGCAGTTCTTC. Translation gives CASSPKGGPYNEQFF.

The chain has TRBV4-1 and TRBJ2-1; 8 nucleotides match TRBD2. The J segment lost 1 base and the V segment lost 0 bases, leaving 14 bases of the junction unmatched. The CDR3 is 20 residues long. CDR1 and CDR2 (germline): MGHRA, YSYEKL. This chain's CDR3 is CASSQDIAGSTVGSYNEQFF. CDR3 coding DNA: TGCGCCAGCAGCCAAGACATAGCGGGATCCACCGTAGGGTCCTACAATGAGCAGTTCTTC.

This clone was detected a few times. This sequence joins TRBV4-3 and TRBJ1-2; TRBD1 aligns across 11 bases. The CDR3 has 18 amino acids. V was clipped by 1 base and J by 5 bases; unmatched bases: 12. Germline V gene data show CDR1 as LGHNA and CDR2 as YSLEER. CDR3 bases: TGCGCCAGCAGCCAAGGCGCCTCGGGACAGGGGGTTTATTATGGCTACACCTTC. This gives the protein CASSQGASGQGVYYGYTF.

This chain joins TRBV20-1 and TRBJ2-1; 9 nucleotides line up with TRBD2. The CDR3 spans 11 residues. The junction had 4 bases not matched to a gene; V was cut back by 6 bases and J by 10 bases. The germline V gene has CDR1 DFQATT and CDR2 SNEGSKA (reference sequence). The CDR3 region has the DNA TGCAGTGCCTCGCTAGCGGGAGAGCAGTTCTTC. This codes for CSASLAGEQFF.

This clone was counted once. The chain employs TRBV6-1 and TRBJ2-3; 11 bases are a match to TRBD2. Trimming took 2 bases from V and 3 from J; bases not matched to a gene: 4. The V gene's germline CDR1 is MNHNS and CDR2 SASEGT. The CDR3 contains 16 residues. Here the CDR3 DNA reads TGTGCCAGCAGTGAACTAGCGGGGGGTTTGACAGATACGCAGTATTTT. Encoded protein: CASSELAGGLTDTQYF.

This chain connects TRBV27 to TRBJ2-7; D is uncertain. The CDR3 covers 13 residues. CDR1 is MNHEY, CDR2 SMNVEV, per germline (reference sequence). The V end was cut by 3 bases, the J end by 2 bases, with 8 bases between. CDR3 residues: CASSLKTPYEQYF. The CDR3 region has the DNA TGTGCCAGCAGTTTGAAGACCCCCTACGAGCAGTACTTC.

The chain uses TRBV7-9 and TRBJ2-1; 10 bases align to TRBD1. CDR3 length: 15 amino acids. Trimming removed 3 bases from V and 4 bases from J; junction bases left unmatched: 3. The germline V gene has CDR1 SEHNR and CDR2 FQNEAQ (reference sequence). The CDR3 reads CASSLEDRGYNEQFF. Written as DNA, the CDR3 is TGTGCCAGCAGCTTGGAGGACAGGGGGTACAATGAGCAGTTCTTC.

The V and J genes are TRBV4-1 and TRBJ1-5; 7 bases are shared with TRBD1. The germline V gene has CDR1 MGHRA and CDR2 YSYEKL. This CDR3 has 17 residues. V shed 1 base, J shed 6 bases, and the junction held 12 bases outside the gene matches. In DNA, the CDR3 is TGCGCCAGCAGCCAAGCCTTTATCAAGGGGGCGCTTCAGCCCCAGCATTTT. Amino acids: CASSQAFIKGALQPQHF.

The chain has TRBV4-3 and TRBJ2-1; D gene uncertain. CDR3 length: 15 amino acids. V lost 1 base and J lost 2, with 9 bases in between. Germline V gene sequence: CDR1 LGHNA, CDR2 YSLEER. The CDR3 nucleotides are TGCGCCAGCAGCCAAGCACCTGGTCCCTACAATGAGCAGTTCTTC. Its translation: CASSQAPGPYNEQFF.

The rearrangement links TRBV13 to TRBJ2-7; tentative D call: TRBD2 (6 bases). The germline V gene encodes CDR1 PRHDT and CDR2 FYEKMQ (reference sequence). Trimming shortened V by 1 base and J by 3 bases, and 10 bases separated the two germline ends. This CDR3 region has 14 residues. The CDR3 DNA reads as TGTGCCAGCAGCTTAGCGGGAGAGATCTACGAGCAGTACTTC. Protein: CASSLAGEIYEQYF.

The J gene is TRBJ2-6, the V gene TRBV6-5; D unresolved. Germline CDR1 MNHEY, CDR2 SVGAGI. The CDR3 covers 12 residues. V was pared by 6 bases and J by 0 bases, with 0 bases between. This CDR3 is CASSSGANVLTF. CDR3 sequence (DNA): TGTGCCAGCAGCTCTGGGGCCAACGTCCTGACTTTC.

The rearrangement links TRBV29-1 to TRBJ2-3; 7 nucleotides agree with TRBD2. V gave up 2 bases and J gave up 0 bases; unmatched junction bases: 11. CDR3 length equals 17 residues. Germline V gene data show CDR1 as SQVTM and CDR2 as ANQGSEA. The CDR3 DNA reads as TGCAGCGTTGAACTAGCGGAGAGAATTACTAGCACAGATACGCAGTATTTT. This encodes CSVELAERITSTDTQYF.

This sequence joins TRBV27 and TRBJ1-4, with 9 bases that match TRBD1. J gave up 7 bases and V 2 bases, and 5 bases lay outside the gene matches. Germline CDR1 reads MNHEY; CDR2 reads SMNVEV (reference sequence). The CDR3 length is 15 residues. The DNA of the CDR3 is TGTGCCAGCAGTTTAGGGACAGGGAAAAGTGAAAAACTGTTTTTT. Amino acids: CASSLGTGKSEKLFF.

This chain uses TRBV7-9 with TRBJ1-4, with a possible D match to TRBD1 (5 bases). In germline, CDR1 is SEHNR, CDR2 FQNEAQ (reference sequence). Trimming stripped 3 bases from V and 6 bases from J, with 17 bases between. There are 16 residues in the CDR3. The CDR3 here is CASSLGVVRGDEKLFF. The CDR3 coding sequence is TGTGCCAGCAGCTTGGGGGTAGTCCGGGGCGATGAAAAACTGTTTTTT.

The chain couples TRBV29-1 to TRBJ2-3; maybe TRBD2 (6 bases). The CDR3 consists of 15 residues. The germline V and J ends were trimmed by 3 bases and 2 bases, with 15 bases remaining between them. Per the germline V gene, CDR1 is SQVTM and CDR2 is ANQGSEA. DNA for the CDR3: TGCAGCGTTGATGTGGCTAGCGAGTCCACAGATACGCAGTATTTT. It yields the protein CSVDVASESTDTQYF.

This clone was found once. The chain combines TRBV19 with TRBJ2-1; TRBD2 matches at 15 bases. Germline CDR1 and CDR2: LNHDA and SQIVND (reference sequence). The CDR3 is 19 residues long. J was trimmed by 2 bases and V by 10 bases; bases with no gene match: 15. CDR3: CAISPPGTSGRPAYNEQFF. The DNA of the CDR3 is TGTGCCATTTCACCCCCCGGGACTAGCGGGAGGCCTGCCTACAATGAGCAGTTCTTC.

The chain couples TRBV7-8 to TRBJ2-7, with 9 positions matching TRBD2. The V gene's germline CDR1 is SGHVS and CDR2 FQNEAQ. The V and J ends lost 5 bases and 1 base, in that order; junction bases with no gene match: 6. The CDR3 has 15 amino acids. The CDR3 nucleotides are TGTGCCAGCAGCCCGAGGACTAGCGATTCCTACGAGCAGTACTTC. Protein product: CASSPRTSDSYEQYF.

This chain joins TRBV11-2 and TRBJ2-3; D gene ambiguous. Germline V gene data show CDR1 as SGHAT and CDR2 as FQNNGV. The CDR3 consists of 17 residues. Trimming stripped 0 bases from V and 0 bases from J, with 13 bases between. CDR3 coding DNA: TGTGCCAGCAGCTTAGAGGGGTCGCGCGTCAGCACAGATACGCAGTATTTT. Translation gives CASSLEGSRVSTDTQYF.

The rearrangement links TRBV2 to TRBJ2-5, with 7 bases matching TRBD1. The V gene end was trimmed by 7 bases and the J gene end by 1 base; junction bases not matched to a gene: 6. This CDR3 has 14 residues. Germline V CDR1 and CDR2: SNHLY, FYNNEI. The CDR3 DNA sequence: TGTGCCAGCAAAAGGGACAGTATCCAAGAGACCCAGTACTTC. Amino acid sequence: CASKRDSIQETQYF.